Here is one T cell receptor (beta chain) with its context. This sample is drawn from a study of T cell responses to AZD1222 COVID-19 vaccine. Data came from immunoSEQ multiplex PCR; TCRdb stores just in-frame clones and leaves some out. Seen here are 45,000 to 60,000 clones, approximately 83% observed once, and the top ten hold approximately 15%. CDR1 and CDR2 from the germline V gene are MNHEY and SMNVEV (reference sequence). The CDR3 runs to 16 residues. V lost 0 bases and J lost 7; bases outside the gene matches: 5. The sequencing here drew on peripheral blood, taken on day 0 of AZD1222 vaccination. The chain couples TRBV27 to TRBJ1-4, with 10 positions matching TRBD1. This receptor was identified in an adult in good health. The CDR3 DNA is TGTGCCAGCAGTTTATCCGACAGGGGGCGAGGTGAAAAACTGTTTTTT. Amino acids: CASSLSDRGRGEKLFF.